A single sample is the source of the 31 T cell receptor beta chains below, sequenced in a study of identical twins. TCRdb passed the 5' RACE reads through MiXCR, listing each CDR3 protein once. Among 600,000 to 800,000 distinct CDR3 sequences, 21% were seen once, and the ten largest hold 4% to 5.5%. The same sample was also used in a study of T cells expressing NK-cell markers.

Material: PBMCs. These receptor sequences come from a young woman in good health.

This clonotype was counted a few times. The V call is TRBV5-6, the J call TRBJ2-7, with D tentatively TRBD2 (5 bases). V lost 1 base, J lost 4 bases, and 15 bases lay in between. This CDR3 has 15 amino acids. Germline CDR1 is SGHDT and CDR2 is YYEEEE. CDR3 residues: CASSLRGRGFYEQYF. CDR3 DNA: TGTGCCAGCAGCTTGAGAGGACGGGGTTTTTACGAGCAGTACTTC.

This clonotype was seen only a few times. The chain joins TRBV6-2 or TRBV6-3 to TRBJ1-1; 7 positions match TRBD1. The germline gives CDR1 MNHEY, CDR2 SVGEGT. With 2 bases clipped from V and 8 bases from J, the junction kept 17 bases outside the gene matches. This CDR3 spans 17 amino acids. The CDR3 nucleotides read TGTGCCAGCAGTTACGGGTACCGGGACAGACCTAATCGGGAAGCTTTCTTT. This gives the protein CASSYGYRDRPNREAFF.

In this sample, this clonotype turned up once. The chain is built from TRBV12-5 and TRBJ1-5; perhaps TRBD1 as D (6 bases). The V end lost 2 bases, the J end lost 1 base, and 18 bases lay between the germline ends. The CDR3 spans 18 residues. Looked up from germline, CDR1 is LGHNT and CDR2 is FRNRAP. CDR3 nucleotide sequence: TGTGCTAGTGGTTTGTCCCCTACAGGGAGTGGAAGCAATCAGCCCCAGCATTTT. It specifies CASGLSPTGSGSNQPQHF.

This chain joins TRBV12-3 or TRBV12-4 and TRBJ2-2; 10 positions match TRBD1. The CDR3 is 14 amino acids. As DNA, the CDR3 is TGTGTAAGCTCGGGACAGGGGATGACCGGGGAGCTGTTTTTT. Encoded protein: CVSSGQGMTGELFF.

The chain links TRBV10-3 to TRBJ1-3; 8 positions match TRBD1. This CDR3 has 13 amino acids. Germline V CDR1 and CDR2: ENHRY, SYGVKD. The V gene end was trimmed by 4 bases and the J gene end by 8 bases; junction bases not matched to a gene: 4. The CDR3 is CAISVDRGDTIYF. The DNA for the CDR3 is TGTGCCATCAGTGTCGACAGGGGCGACACCATATATTTT.

This clonotype was seen a few times. This chain joins TRBV20-1 and TRBJ1-1; D is uncertain. Germline V gives CDR1 DFQATT, CDR2 SNEGSKA (reference sequence). V gave up 3 bases and J gave up 3 bases, with 11 bases separating them. This CDR3 region has 13 residues. This CDR3 reads CSARPPPDTEAFF. The DNA of the CDR3 is TGCAGTGCTAGGCCCCCACCTGACACTGAAGCTTTCTTT.

This clonotype was seen repeatedly, ten times or more. The chain is built from TRBV12-3 or TRBV12-4 and TRBJ2-1, with D unclear. Trimming pared 5 bases from V and 0 bases from J, leaving 17 bases between. CDR3 size: 17 residues. The chain's CDR3 is CASSRMAAVSSYNEQFF. The CDR3 DNA is TGTGCCAGCAGTCGGATGGCGGCGGTTAGCTCCTACAATGAGCAGTTCTTC.

This clonotype was detected only a few times. The J gene is TRBJ2-1, the V gene TRBV5-1; 9 nucleotides align to TRBD2. V trimming: 0 bases; J trimming: 8 bases; junction bases outside the gene matches: 6. There are 15 residues in the CDR3. CDR1 and CDR2 from the germline V gene are SGHRS and YFSETQ. The CDR3 sequence is CASSLEGGGAYEQFF. CDR3 nucleotides: TGCGCCAGCAGCTTGGAAGGCGGGGGGGCCTATGAGCAGTTCTTC.

J is TRBJ2-6 and V is TRBV5-1, with 9 bases aligning to TRBD1. Germline V gives CDR1 SGHRS, CDR2 YFSETQ. The CDR3 extends over 14 amino acids. V lost 6 bases and J lost 4; bases outside the gene matches: 2. This CDR3 reads CASNRGPGANVLTF. The CDR3 DNA reads as TGCGCCAGCAACAGGGGGCCCGGGGCCAACGTCCTGACTTTC.

This chain joins TRBV7-3 and TRBJ2-3; D remains unclear. Trimming cost V 5 bases and J 5 bases, with 14 bases left between them. Per the germline V gene, CDR1 is SGHTA and CDR2 is FQGTGA. The length of the CDR3 is 14 residues. The CDR3 sequence: CASSLQGRRDTQYF. The CDR3 DNA reads TGTGCCAGCAGCCTCCAAGGACGGAGAGATACGCAGTATTTT.

The chain uses TRBV20-1 and TRBJ2-3, with TRBD2 matching over 13 bases. V trimming: 0 bases; J trimming: 3 bases; junction bases outside the gene matches: 9. Germline values: CDR1 DFQATT, CDR2 SNEGSKA (reference sequence). CDR3 length equals 18 residues. CDR3 protein: CSARDMATSGGYTDTQYF. CDR3 in DNA: TGCAGTGCTAGAGATATGGCGACTAGCGGGGGGTATACAGATACGCAGTATTTT.

The gene calls are TRBV12-3 or TRBV12-4 and TRBJ2-3; a weak D match, TRBD2 (5 bases). The CDR3 extends over 13 amino acids. Trimming removed 3 bases from V and 8 bases from J, with 12 bases in between. This chain's CDR3 is CASSFGREVTQYF. CDR3 in DNA: TGTGCCAGCAGTTTTGGTCGGGAAGTTACGCAGTATTTT.

In this sample, this clonotype turned up a few times. V usage is TRBV5-4 and J usage is TRBJ2-7, with 7 bases that match TRBD1. The ends lost 4 bases at V and 3 bases at J; junction bases unmatched: 4. The CDR3 loop spans 13 amino acids. CDR1 is SGHNT and CDR2 is YYREEE in the germline V gene (reference sequence). CDR3: CASSTDRIYEQYF. The CDR3 DNA reads TGTGCCAGCAGCACGGACAGGATCTACGAGCAGTACTTC. Looking up the rest from reference TRBV5-4 and TRBJ2-7 gives the full variable domain: ETGVTQSPTHLIKTRGQQVTLRCSSQSGHNTVSWYQQALGQGPQFIFQYYREEENGRGNFPPRFSGLQFPNYSSELNVNALELDDSALYLCASSTDRIYEQYFGPGTRLTVT.

The chain links TRBV6-4 to TRBJ2-1; D possibly corresponds to TRBD1 (5 bases). V shed 4 bases and J shed 7 bases, with 11 bases lying between them. The CDR3 is 13 amino acids. The germline gives CDR1 MRHNA, CDR2 SNTAGT. CDR3 DNA sequence: TGTGCCAGCAGTGCCTTCGACAGAAATGAGCAGTTCTTC. It specifies CASSAFDRNEQFF.

This clonotype has just a few counts. This chain connects TRBV27 to TRBJ2-7; a weak D match, TRBD2 (6 bases). CDR3 length equals 14 residues. Trimming pared 2 bases from V and 3 bases from J, leaving 11 bases between. In germline, CDR1 is MNHEY, CDR2 SMNVEV (reference sequence). This CDR3 is CASSLGLHRYEQYF. The CDR3 DNA sequence: TGTGCCAGCAGTTTAGGACTACACCGCTACGAGCAGTACTTC.

V is TRBV20-1 and J is TRBJ2-3; 11 bases align to TRBD2. J lost 9 bases, V lost 6 bases, and 14 bases had no gene match. Germline values: CDR1 DFQATT, CDR2 SNEGSKA (reference sequence). The CDR3 sequence is 15 residues long. CDR3 sequence reads: CSAITSGGDSLTQYF. CDR3 sequence (DNA): TGCAGTGCAATTACTAGCGGGGGAGACTCTTTAACGCAGTATTTT.

This clonotype was observed a few times. The CDR3 is CASSLAETHEQYF. DNA for the CDR3: TGCGCCAGCAGCTTGGCCGAGACCCACGAGCAGTACTTC. The genes are TRBV5-1 and TRBJ2-7; no firm D call. With 0 bases removed from V and 5 bases from J, the gap between germline ends came to 9 bases. CDR1 is SGHRS and CDR2 is YFSETQ in the germline V gene. The CDR3 sequence is 13 residues long.

At least ten counts were recorded for this clonotype. The chain employs TRBV3-1 and TRBJ2-1; D not resolved. V was shortened by 0 bases and J by 9 bases, with 6 bases between the two germline ends. CDR1 is LGHDT, CDR2 YNNKEL, per germline (reference sequence). The CDR3 has 12 residues. The CDR3 here is CASSQEFREQFF. CDR3 nucleotide sequence: TGTGCCAGCAGCCAAGAGTTTCGTGAGCAGTTCTTC.

The chain employs TRBV9 and TRBJ2-2; tentatively, D is TRBD1 or TRBD2 (5 bases each). V was cut by 3 bases and J by 2 bases, with 17 bases left in between. The CDR3 contains 17 residues. From germline, CDR1 is SGDLS and CDR2 YYNGEE. CDR3 sequence (DNA): TGTGCCAGCAGCGGAGGGGCCTTGGGGCCCAACACCGGGGAGCTGTTTTTT. This translates into CASSGGALGPNTGELFF.

This clonotype was observed many times. The genes are TRBV12-3 or TRBV12-4 and TRBJ1-2; 9 bases fit TRBD1. The CDR3 covers 16 residues. Trimming took 6 bases from V and 4 from J; bases not matched to a gene: 12. The CDR3 here is CASSPLPGQGVYGYTF. The DNA for the CDR3 is TGTGCCAGCAGCCCCTTACCGGGACAGGGTGTCTATGGCTACACCTTC.

The rearrangement uses TRBV20-1 and TRBJ2-5; 8 bases are a match to TRBD2. CDR1 is DFQATT and CDR2 is SNEGSKA in the germline V gene (reference sequence). V was pared by 6 bases and J by 5 bases, with 5 bases of the junction left unmatched. This CDR3 is 12 amino acids long. Written as DNA, the CDR3 is TGCAGTGCCTCAGCGGGAGCTGAGACCCAGTACTTC. Its translation is CSASAGAETQYF.

This clonotype has ten or more counts. V gene TRBV4-2 combines with J gene TRBJ1-1, with TRBD1 as a possible D gene (6 bases). V dropped 5 bases and J dropped 7 bases, with 17 bases sitting between them. The CDR3 is 14 residues long. CDR1 and CDR2 (germline): LGHNA, YNFKEQ. The CDR3 spells CASSSRGLKGEAFF. The CDR3 DNA follows: TGTGCCAGCAGCAGCAGGGGTCTGAAGGGTGAAGCTTTCTTT.

The V gene is TRBV6-1, the J gene TRBJ2-1; no reliable D call. The CDR3 spans 13 residues. Trimming removed 1 base at V and 10 bases at J, with 11 bases between. Germline assignment: CDR1 MNHNS and CDR2 SASEGT. CDR3 protein: CASSEGGEREQFF. CDR3 sequence (DNA): TGTGCCAGCAGTGAAGGGGGTGAGAGAGAGCAGTTCTTC.

The rearrangement links TRBV24-1 to TRBJ1-2; 10 positions agree with TRBD1. The CDR3 is made up of 15 amino acids. V was clipped by 2 bases and J by 6 bases; unmatched bases: 5. In germline, CDR1 is KGHDR, CDR2 SFDVKD. In nucleotides, the CDR3 is TGTGCCACCAGTGATTCCGGGACAGGGGTACATGGCTACACCTTC. It translates to CATSDSGTGVHGYTF.

The rearrangement uses TRBV20-1 and TRBJ2-3; weak D call: TRBD2 (6 bases). CDR1 is DFQATT, CDR2 SNEGSKA, per germline (reference sequence). With 1 base removed from V and 5 bases from J, the gap between germline ends came to 16 bases. There are 15 residues in the CDR3. The CDR3 DNA reads as TGCAGTGCTAGAGCCCCACTAGCTAACGGAGATACGCAGTATTTT. Translated: CSARAPLANGDTQYF.

This sequence joins TRBV24-1 and TRBJ1-5, with D tentatively TRBD1 (5 bases). Germline V gene lookup returns CDR1 KGHDR and CDR2 SFDVKD. Trimming removed 12 bases from V and 5 bases from J, with 13 bases in between. The CDR3 runs to 12 residues. The CDR3 DNA follows: TGTGCCGCTCAGTCGGGGGATCAGCCCCAGCATTTT. It encodes CAAQSGDQPQHF.

CDR3 nucleotide sequence: TGTGCCAGCAGTTTGCGGCGGGAGGAAGGCGGGGAGCTGTTTTTT. Translation: CASSLRREEGGELFF. V gene TRBV12-3 or TRBV12-4 combines with J gene TRBJ2-2, with 8 positions matching TRBD2. The J segment lost 7 bases and the V segment lost 3 bases, leaving 7 bases of the junction unmatched. The CDR3 totals 15 residues.

This clonotype was observed a few times. The chain combines TRBV20-1 with TRBJ2-7; 7 bases map to TRBD2. Germline V lookup: CDR1 DFQATT, CDR2 SNEGSKA (reference sequence). The CDR3 loop spans 13 amino acids. V was clipped by 6 bases and J by 2 bases; unmatched bases: 7. CDR3 amino acids: CSAPWAGAYEQYF. The CDR3 bases are TGCAGTGCCCCGTGGGCGGGAGCCTACGAGCAGTACTTC.

This clonotype was detected many times. This chain joins TRBV10-2 and TRBJ1-6, with D unclear. V shed 2 bases and J shed 5 bases, with 1 base lying between them. The CDR3 extends over 12 amino acids. Germline V gene sequence: CDR1 WSHSY, CDR2 SAAADI. The CDR3 sequence is CASSENNSPLHF. The CDR3 nucleotides read TGCGCCAGCAGTGAGAATAATTCACCCCTCCACTTT.

This clonotype was seen at least ten times. V is TRBV7-6 and J is TRBJ1-2, with D maybe TRBD1 (6 bases). The CDR3 totals 17 residues. The V end was cut by 1 base, the J end by 8 bases, with 23 bases between. CDR1 and CDR2 from the germline V gene are SGHVS and FNYEAQ. CDR3 coding DNA: TGTGCCAGCAGCTTAGGGGGGGCCTACAGGGAGTGGGAAGGCTACACCTTC. Its translation: CASSLGGAYREWEGYTF.

The sample holds many counts of this clonotype. J is TRBJ2-7 and V is TRBV20-1; perhaps TRBD1 as D (7 bases). Germline CDR1 is DFQATT and CDR2 is SNEGSKA (reference sequence). V lost 8 bases to trimming and J lost 4 bases, with 18 bases between them. The CDR3 totals 13 residues. CDR3 sequence reads: CSPRGTGSYEQYF. The CDR3 DNA reads as TGCAGTCCCAGGGGGACTGGGTCGTACGAGCAGTACTTC.